One sample yielded the 4 T cell receptor beta chains listed below, sequenced in a study of neurological immune-mediated disorders. TCRdb re-derived calls from the 5' RACE reads in MiXCR, one entry per CDR3 protein. The data hold 55,000 to 70,000 distinct CDR3 sequences, with 3.2% observed a single time. Input material: PBMCs. These receptors were collected from a woman between 50 and 59 years old with multiple sclerosis.

This clonotype was counted at least ten times. The chain recombines TRBV20-1 with TRBJ2-2; D is unclear. CDR1 DFQATT and CDR2 SNEGSKA come from the germline V gene (reference sequence). The length of the CDR3 is 13 residues. Trimming shortened V by 3 bases and J by 7 bases, and 12 bases separated the two germline ends. CDR3 coding DNA: TGCAGTGCTAGTCCGGACGCGGACGGGGAGCTGTTTTTT. Amino acid sequence: CSASPDADGELFF.

This clonotype was observed at least ten times. The chain links TRBV20-1 to TRBJ1-1; D might be TRBD1 (5 bases). V lost 6 bases, J lost 0 bases, and 11 bases lay in between. CDR3 length: 13 amino acids. Germline CDR1 reads DFQATT; CDR2 reads SNEGSKA (reference sequence). DNA for the CDR3: TGCAGTGCAGGGGAGGGAATGAACACTGAAGCTTTCTTT. Its protein product is CSAGEGMNTEAFF.

This clonotype was detected ten times or more. The V call is TRBV20-1, the J call TRBJ2-3; 9 bases line up with TRBD1. This CDR3 region has 14 residues. Unmatched junction bases numbered 6, after V lost 6 bases and J lost 2 bases. Germline V gives CDR1 DFQATT, CDR2 SNEGSKA (reference sequence). The chain's CDR3 is CSAGRDRVTDTQYF. The CDR3 DNA is TGCAGTGCCGGCCGGGACAGGGTCACAGATACGCAGTATTTT.

There are a few counts of this clonotype. CDR3: CASSPYRDRNTEAFF. The CDR3, as DNA: TGTGCCAGCTCACCTTACCGGGACAGAAACACTGAAGCTTTCTTT. The chain couples TRBV18 to TRBJ1-1; 7 nucleotides align to TRBD1. J gave up 2 bases and V 3 bases, and 6 bases lay outside the gene matches. This CDR3 is 15 amino acids long. Germline V gene lookup returns CDR1 KGHSH and CDR2 LQKENI.